The 29 T cell receptor beta chains below all came from one sample that was sequenced in a study of siplizumab effects on memory and regulatory T cells (dated by TCRdb to between 2018 and 2021). To prepare the library, the immunoSEQ multiplex PCR assay was applied. TCRdb retrieved this table from immuneACCESS and kept in-frame rearrangements only. Not all clones are present; in checked studies, unresolved V genes account for under half, and no reason is known for the remainder. The sample table records 100,000 or so clones; 94% of these occur just once. The ten largest account for roughly 0.6% of the sample. The sequencing sample was made of Tregs sorted from blood. The receptor set was obtained from a human donor in good health.

The rearrangement joins TRBV10-3 to TRBJ1-5, with 7 bases identical to TRBD1. J was trimmed by 2 bases and V by 0 bases; bases with no gene match: 7. CDR1 and CDR2 from the germline V gene are ENHRY and SYGVKD. This CDR3 contains 17 residues. The CDR3 protein is CAISESLGGWGNQPQHF. DNA of the CDR3: TGTGCCATCAGTGAGTCGTTAGGGGGCTGGGGCAATCAGCCCCAGCATTTT.

The CDR3 nucleotides read TGTGCCAGCAGCTTAGCTCCACCGACCTACAATGAGCAGTTCTTC. Its translation: CASSLAPPTYNEQFF. The chain joins TRBV7-2 to TRBJ2-1; unclear D gene. CDR3 size: 15 residues. V was pared by 0 bases and J by 2 bases, with 8 bases between. In germline, CDR1 is SGHTA, CDR2 FQGNSA. Variable domain in full (rest from reference TRBV7-2 and TRBJ2-1): GAGVSQSPSNKVTEKGKDVELRCDPISGHTALYWYRQSLGQGLEFLIYFQGNSAPDKSGLPSDRFSAERTGGSVSTLTIQRTQQEDSAVYLCASSLAPPTYNEQFFGPGTRLTVL.

The genes are TRBV20-1 and TRBJ2-7, with D maybe TRBD1 (5 bases). Between the trimmed V and J ends, which lost 3 bases and 12 bases, there was a span of 15 bases. In germline, CDR1 is DFQATT, CDR2 SNEGSKA (reference sequence). CDR3 length: 11 residues. CDR3 DNA: TGCAGTGCTAGTAGGCAGGGAACAGGGTACTTC. Amino acids: CSASRQGTGYF.

The chain joins TRBV28 to TRBJ1-4; D may be TRBD1 (5 bases). CDR1 is MDHEN and CDR2 is SYDVKM in the germline V gene. Deletions cut 6 bases from V and 5 bases from J, with 13 bases between. CDR3 length equals 14 residues. The CDR3 spells CASSPSGGNEKLFF. For the CDR3, the DNA is TGTGCCAGCAGCCCCTCGGGGGGGAATGAAAAACTGTTTTTT.

CDR3 DNA: TGTGCCAGCAGTGTACAGGGGGCCGGGACCCAGTACTTC. Translated: CASSVQGAGTQYF. The V call is TRBV6-5, the J call TRBJ2-5; 9 bases are shared with TRBD1. Trimming took 5 bases from V and 7 from J; bases not matched to a gene: 5. From germline, CDR1 is MNHEY and CDR2 SVGAGI. The CDR3 has 13 residues.

Here the CDR3 reads CASSQPGQGYGYTF. The CDR3 DNA reads as TGCGCCAGCAGCCAACCGGGACAGGGGTATGGCTACACCTTC. The chain links TRBV4-1 to TRBJ1-2; 10 bases are shared with TRBD1. V lost 2 bases to trimming and J lost 5 bases; unmatched junction nucleotides: 2. The CDR3 extends over 14 amino acids. Germline V gene lookup returns CDR1 MGHRA and CDR2 YSYEKL.

J is TRBJ2-7 and V is TRBV18, with a possible D match to TRBD1 (6 bases). The germline V gene encodes CDR1 KGHSH and CDR2 LQKENI. This CDR3 is built from 15 residues. V lost 3 bases and J lost 0, with 12 bases in between. The CDR3 coding sequence is TGTGCCAGCTCACCGCAGGGGTACGGCTCCTACGAGCAGTACTTC. Translated, it gives CASSPQGYGSYEQYF.

The rearrangement joins TRBV18 to TRBJ2-7, with 9 bases fitting TRBD1. J lost 2 bases, V lost 3 bases, and 2 bases had no gene match. This CDR3 is built from 14 residues. Germline V gene lookup returns CDR1 KGHSH and CDR2 LQKENI. CDR3: CASSPGTGPYEQYF. The DNA for the CDR3 is TGTGCCAGCTCACCCGGGACAGGGCCCTACGAGCAGTACTTC.

The chain recombines TRBV19 with TRBJ2-1; D not certain. The CDR3 spans 13 residues. The V gene lost 7 bases and the J gene lost 6 bases, with 13 bases spanning the gap. Germline V gives CDR1 LNHDA, CDR2 SQIVND (reference sequence). The CDR3 sequence is CASIPRSSNEQFF. In DNA, the CDR3 is TGTGCCAGTATCCCAAGATCTAGCAATGAGCAGTTCTTC.

This chain joins TRBV27 and TRBJ1-5; TRBD1 might be the D (6 bases). The CDR3 covers 15 residues. Germline-derived CDR1 and CDR2 are MNHEY and SMNVEV (reference sequence). V lost 6 bases and J lost 0, with 12 bases in between. Here the CDR3 DNA reads TGTGCCAGCAGGAACAGGGCGGATAGCAATCAGCCCCAGCATTTT. Protein product: CASRNRADSNQPQHF.

The chain uses TRBV19 and TRBJ2-7; D is unresolved. Trimming stripped 5 bases from V and 0 bases from J, with 5 bases between. The V gene's germline CDR1 is LNHDA and CDR2 SQIVND (reference sequence). The CDR3 length is 12 residues. CDR3 in amino acids: CASSASSYEQYF. In DNA, the CDR3 is TGTGCCAGTAGTGCTAGCTCCTACGAGCAGTACTTC.

The rearrangement links TRBV5-1 to TRBJ1-1; D uncertain. The V and J ends lost 4 bases and 6 bases respectively, with 13 bases between them. Germline values: CDR1 SGHRS, CDR2 YFSETQ. CDR3 length: 13 residues. CDR3 sequence reads: CASSPGQRAEAFF. In DNA, the CDR3 is TGCGCCAGCAGCCCCGGTCAGAGGGCTGAAGCTTTCTTT.

V and J are TRBV7-2 and TRBJ2-1; D call uncertain. In germline, CDR1 is SGHTA, CDR2 FQGNSA. Trimming removed 2 bases at V and 8 bases at J, with 1 base between. CDR3 length: 10 residues. In DNA, the CDR3 is TGTGCCAGCAGCTTACATGAGCAGTTCTTC. This codes for CASSLHEQFF.

This sequence joins TRBV6-1 and TRBJ1-2, with D hard to call. The CDR3 totals 11 residues. The germline gives CDR1 MNHNS, CDR2 SASEGT. V dropped 8 bases and J dropped 5 bases, with 9 bases sitting between them. The CDR3 spells CASGRVYGYTF. In DNA form, the CDR3 reads TGTGCCAGCGGGAGGGTTTATGGCTACACCTTC.

This sequence joins TRBV5-1 and TRBJ2-4; 9 bases are a match to TRBD1. This CDR3 contains 16 residues. The germline gives CDR1 SGHRS, CDR2 YFSETQ. V dropped 0 bases and J dropped 9; count of bases not matched to a gene: 10. The CDR3 DNA is TGCGCCAGCAGCTTGGCGGGACAGGGCGGAGGTGGCATTCAGTACTTC. This gives the protein CASSLAGQGGGGIQYF.

This sequence joins TRBV4-2 and TRBJ2-5; 7 bases map to TRBD2. The J call is uncertain, as TRBJ2-7 better fits the DNA end. CDR3 length: 17 amino acids. Germline V gene data show CDR1 as LGHNA and CDR2 as YNFKEQ. DNA for the CDR3: TGTGCCAGCAGCCAAGAAGGGGCGGGAGAGGGCCTCTACGAGCAGTACTTC. It codes for CASSQEGAGEGLYEQYF.

CDR3 DNA sequence: TGTGCCAGCACCGGACAGGGTAATCAGCCCCAGCATTTT. Translated: CASTGQGNQPQHF. The V call is TRBV6-1, the J call TRBJ1-5; 8 bases map to TRBD1. This CDR3 comprises 13 residues. V lost 7 bases, J lost 4 bases, and 3 bases stayed unmatched. Germline V gene data show CDR1 as MNHNS and CDR2 as SASEGT.

This clone was detected once. The J gene is TRBJ2-5, the V gene TRBV28; 11 bases are shared with TRBD2. Germline loops: CDR1 MDHEN, CDR2 SYDVKM. This CDR3 is 15 amino acids long. The J segment lost 2 bases and the V segment lost 4 bases, leaving 3 bases of the junction unmatched. The CDR3 DNA is TGTGCCAGCAGTTGGGGACTAGCGGTTCAAGAGACCCAGTACTTC. Translation gives CASSWGLAVQETQYF.

The rearrangement uses TRBV2 and TRBJ2-5; 9 bases match TRBD2. The junction had 7 bases not matched to a gene; V was cut back by 6 bases and J by 2 bases. This CDR3 region has 15 residues. Germline lookup yields CDR1 SNHLY and CDR2 FYNNEI. This CDR3 is CASRNSGRGQETQYF. As DNA, the CDR3 is TGTGCCAGCAGGAATAGCGGGAGAGGGCAAGAGACCCAGTACTTC. The full variable domain, completed using reference TRBV2 and TRBJ2-5, is EPEVTQTPSHQVTQMGQEVILRCVPISNHLYFYWYRQILGQKVEFLVSFYNNEISEKSEIFDDQFSVERPDGSNFTLKIRSTKLEDSAMYFCASRNSGRGQETQYFGPGTRLLVL.

The rearrangement links TRBV6-6 to TRBJ1-3; the D gene is possibly TRBD1 (6 bases). The CDR3 consists of 13 residues. The germline V gene encodes CDR1 MNHNY and CDR2 SVGAGI (reference sequence). Trimming cost V 6 bases and J 4 bases, with 10 bases left between them. Here the CDR3 reads CASRTGQGNTIYF. Here the CDR3 DNA reads TGTGCCAGCAGGACCGGACAGGGAAACACCATATATTTT.

V usage is TRBV9 and J usage is TRBJ1-2; D unclear. Trimming shortened V by 1 base and J by 1 base, and 11 bases separated the two germline ends. Germline V CDR1 and CDR2: SGDLS, YYNGEE. This CDR3 is 15 amino acids long. For the CDR3, the DNA is TGTGCCAGCAGCGTAAGGCGGTCCGATAACTATGGCTACACCTTC. Its translation is CASSVRRSDNYGYTF.

V gene TRBV7-9 combines with J gene TRBJ2-3, with 9 nucleotides matching TRBD2. Germline V gene sequence: CDR1 SEHNR, CDR2 FQNEAQ (reference sequence). The J segment lost 2 bases and the V segment lost 4 bases, leaving 10 bases of the junction unmatched. This CDR3 spans 17 amino acids. CDR3 sequence reads: CASSSYPSGDATDTQYF. The CDR3 nucleotides read TGTGCCAGCAGCTCCTATCCTAGCGGGGATGCCACAGATACGCAGTATTTT. Combining the CDR3 with reference TRBV7-9 and TRBJ2-3 gives the whole variable domain DTGVSQNPRHKITKRGQNVTFRCDPISEHNRLYWYRQTLGQGPEFLTYFQNEAQLEKSRLLSDRFSAERPKGSFSTLEIQRTEQGDSAMYLCASSSYPSGDATDTQYFGPGTRLTVL.

This clone was seen just once. V usage is TRBV19 and J usage is TRBJ2-7; 7 nucleotides line up with TRBD2. V lost 6 bases, J lost 3 bases, and 2 bases stayed unmatched. The CDR3 covers 12 residues. Germline-derived CDR1 and CDR2 are LNHDA and SQIVND (reference sequence). The CDR3 reads CASRASGYEQYF. The CDR3 bases are TGTGCCAGTAGGGCTAGCGGCTACGAGCAGTACTTC.

The J gene is TRBJ2-2, the V gene TRBV7-3; D is possibly TRBD2 (5 bases). This CDR3 has 14 amino acids. Deletions cut 1 base from V and 3 bases from J, with 6 bases between. Germline V gene data show CDR1 as SGHTA and CDR2 as FQGTGA. The DNA of the CDR3 is TGTGCCAGCAGCTTAAGGGGAGACACCGGGGAGCTGTTTTTT. It specifies CASSLRGDTGELFF.

The V and J genes are TRBV19 and TRBJ2-2, with 9 bases matching TRBD1. Germline V gives CDR1 LNHDA, CDR2 SQIVND (reference sequence). V lost 7 bases, J lost 6 bases, and 6 bases stayed unmatched. This CDR3 has 14 amino acids. DNA for the CDR3: TGTGCCAGTACGAGGACAGGGGTCTCCGGGGAGCTGTTTTTT. Translation gives CASTRTGVSGELFF.

The rearrangement joins TRBV5-1 to TRBJ2-7, with TRBD1 identical over 9 bases. The V gene end was trimmed by 0 bases and the J gene end by 6 bases; junction bases not matched to a gene: 7. The germline CDR1 and CDR2 sequences are SGHRS and YFSETQ. CDR3 length equals 15 residues. The CDR3: CASSLAGTGLGEQYF. CDR3 DNA sequence: TGCGCCAGCAGCTTGGCAGGGACAGGGTTGGGCGAGCAGTACTTC. The full variable domain, in which reference TRBV5-1 and TRBJ2-7 provide the parts outside the CDR3, is KAGVTQTPRYLIKTRGQQVTLSCSPISGHRSVSWYQQTPGQGLQFLFEYFSETQRNKGNFPGRFSGRQFSNSRSEMNVSTLELGDSALYLCASSLAGTGLGEQYFGPGTRLTVT.

This rearrangement joins TRBV7-8 to TRBJ2-7, with 8 bases identical to TRBD1. Losses at the gene ends were 6 bases for V and 4 bases for J; bases not matched to a gene: 11. CDR1 and CDR2 (germline): SGHVS, FQNEAQ. This CDR3 comprises 15 residues. As DNA, the CDR3 is TGTGCCAGCAGTCCGCGGACAGGGACAGCTTACGAGCAGTACTTC. Residues: CASSPRTGTAYEQYF. Combining the CDR3 with reference TRBV7-8 and TRBJ2-7 gives the whole variable domain GAGVSQSPRYKVAKRGQDVALRCDPISGHVSLFWYQQALGQGPEFLTYFQNEAQLDKSGLPSDRFFAERPEGSVSTLKIQRTQQEDSAVYLCASSPRTGTAYEQYFGPGTRLTVT.

The chain uses TRBV29-1 and TRBJ1-4; D uncertain. The CDR3 sequence is 13 residues long. Germline V CDR1 and CDR2: SQVTM, ANQGSEA. Trimming stripped 5 bases from V and 5 bases from J, with 12 bases between. CDR3 in amino acids: CSVFLGLNEKLFF. The CDR3 nucleotides read TGCAGCGTTTTTCTGGGATTAAATGAAAAACTGTTTTTT.

This rearrangement joins TRBV5-4 to TRBJ2-7, with 7 bases lining up with TRBD2. Germline CDR1 SGHNT, CDR2 YYREEE (reference sequence). CDR3 length equals 14 residues. The V segment lost 6 bases and the J segment 5 bases; nucleotides outside the gene matches: 11. The DNA of the CDR3 is TGTGCCAGCAACGTGGGCGGGAGTAGAAACGAGCAGTACTTC. Its translation: CASNVGGSRNEQYF. The full variable domain, completed using reference TRBV5-4 and TRBJ2-7, is ETGVTQSPTHLIKTRGQQVTLRCSSQSGHNTVSWYQQALGQGPQFIFQYYREEENGRGNFPPRFSGLQFPNYSSELNVNALELDDSALYLCASNVGGSRNEQYFGPGTRLTVT.